The 31 T cell receptor beta chains given below trace back to one sample, sequenced in a study of T-cell reconstitution after alpha-beta-depleted transplantation in children. Unique molecular identifiers were used to barcode this TCRbeta library. TCRdb reprocessed the PCR reads with MiXCR, giving one entry per CDR3 protein. The repertoire holds more than 200,000 distinct CDR3 sequences, roughly a quarter seen once, with roughly 5% in the top ten. Specimen: PBMCs, mostly from graft donor cells, collected 360 days after TCRalphabeta/CD19-depleted stem cell transplant. Receptor source: a female patient aged 2-9 years who had a stem cell transplant for congenital amegakaryocytic thrombocytopenia, so the T cells may come from the graft donor.

This clonotype has ten or more counts. J is TRBJ1-5 and V is TRBV3-1, with a weak D call TRBD1 (6 bases). V was pared by 0 bases and J by 9 bases, with 15 bases between. The CDR3 is made up of 15 amino acids. Germline assignment: CDR1 LGHDT and CDR2 YNNKEL (reference sequence). CDR3 sequence: CASSQDGGSTAPQHF. CDR3 nucleotide sequence: TGTGCCAGCAGCCAAGATGGGGGCAGCACGGCGCCCCAGCATTTT.

The chain has TRBV10-3 and TRBJ2-1, with TRBD2 matching 11 bases. V lost 4 bases to trimming and J lost 7 bases; unmatched junction nucleotides: 9. Germline CDR1 ENHRY, CDR2 SYGVKD. This CDR3 comprises 16 residues. The CDR3 spells CAISGFSGRAGNEQFF. The CDR3 DNA reads TGTGCCATCAGTGGGTTTAGCGGGAGGGCCGGTAATGAGCAGTTCTTC.

This clonotype has just a few counts. The gene calls are TRBV4-1 and TRBJ1-4; D remains ambiguous. V was trimmed by 1 base and J by 4 bases, leaving 22 bases between them. This CDR3 has 19 amino acids. Germline V lookup: CDR1 MGHRA, CDR2 YSYEKL. This chain's CDR3 is CASSQGRQRGEVFNEKLFF. The CDR3, as DNA: TGCGCCAGCAGCCAAGGTCGCCAGCGCGGGGAGGTGTTTAATGAAAAACTGTTTTTT.

The chain carries TRBV5-1 and TRBJ2-3; 9 bases are shared with TRBD2. Looked up from germline, CDR1 is SGHRS and CDR2 is YFSETQ. V gave up 2 bases and J gave up 6 bases; unmatched junction bases: 4. This CDR3 is built from 14 residues. For the CDR3, the DNA is TGCGCCAGCAGCTTCGAGCGGGGGGAGGATACGCAGTATTTT. This codes for CASSFERGEDTQYF.

The chain joins TRBV18 to TRBJ1-1; D gene unclear. V lost 2 bases, J lost 1 base, and 8 bases lay in between. This CDR3 comprises 14 residues. Germline CDR1 reads KGHSH; CDR2 reads LQKENI. This CDR3 reads CASSPKPPNTEAFF. The CDR3, as DNA: TGTGCCAGCTCACCAAAACCCCCGAACACTGAAGCTTTCTTT.

In this sample, this clonotype turned up many times. J is TRBJ2-2 and V is TRBV5-1; D unclear. V lost 3 bases and J lost 1, with 10 bases in between. There are 15 residues in the CDR3. Germline loops: CDR1 SGHRS, CDR2 YFSETQ. CDR3 bases: TGCGCCAGCAGCTCCCGCAACTTGAACACCGGGGAGCTGTTTTTT. Amino acid sequence: CASSSRNLNTGELFF.

This clonotype was seen more than once but under ten times. The genes are TRBV5-6 and TRBJ2-1, with TRBD2 matching over 7 bases. J lost 5 bases, V lost 3 bases, and 5 bases had no gene match. CDR3 length: 14 residues. Germline lookup yields CDR1 SGHDT and CDR2 YYEEEE. The DNA of the CDR3 is TGTGCCAGCAGCTCGTGGACTAGGAACAATGAGCAGTTCTTC. Amino acid sequence: CASSSWTRNNEQFF.

This clonotype was counted a few times. The V call is TRBV29-1, the J call TRBJ2-1; D possibly corresponds to TRBD1 (5 bases). Germline CDR1 and CDR2: SQVTM and ANQGSEA. This CDR3 comprises 13 residues. Trimming left V 1 base short and J 2 bases short, with 6 bases between. In DNA form, the CDR3 reads TGCAGCGTTGAAGGGGGCCCCTACAATGAGCAGTTCTTC. Its protein is CSVEGGPYNEQFF.

This clonotype has more than one count but fewer than ten. This chain uses TRBV20-1 with TRBJ1-2; 8 nucleotides agree with TRBD1. V shed 5 bases and J 6 bases; nucleotides not matched to a gene: 14. CDR1 DFQATT and CDR2 SNEGSKA come from the germline V gene (reference sequence). This CDR3 is built from 15 residues. The CDR3: CSAAPGQDALHGYTF. The CDR3 DNA sequence: TGCAGTGCTGCTCCGGGACAGGACGCCCTTCATGGCTACACCTTC.

The J gene is TRBJ2-3, the V gene TRBV12-3 or TRBV12-4, with 10 positions matching TRBD2. The junction had 7 bases not matched to a gene; V was cut back by 8 bases and J by 5 bases. The CDR3 contains 14 residues. CDR3 region: CASLAGGLRDTQYF. The CDR3 region has the DNA TGTGCCAGCTTAGCGGGGGGCCTTAGAGATACGCAGTATTTT.

The chain employs TRBV6-4 and TRBJ1-1; 11 bases agree with TRBD1. The CDR3 extends over 15 amino acids. V shed 4 bases and J 2 bases; nucleotides not matched to a gene: 3. From germline, CDR1 is MRHNA and CDR2 SNTAGT. The CDR3 DNA follows: TGTGCCAGCAGTGCGGACAGGGGGCTTAACACTGAAGCTTTCTTT. Translating gives CASSADRGLNTEAFF.

This chain joins TRBV10-3 and TRBJ1-5; a weak D match, TRBD1 (5 bases). CDR1 and CDR2 from the germline V gene are ENHRY and SYGVKD. The V end lost 2 bases, the J end lost 7 bases, and 21 bases lay between the germline ends. The CDR3 is 17 residues long. The CDR3 sequence is CAISESNVDTGFQPQHF. The CDR3 DNA reads as TGTGCCATCAGTGAGAGTAACGTAGACACAGGTTTCCAGCCCCAGCATTTT.

This clonotype was seen many times. CDR3: CSVDGYGYTF. CDR3 nucleotide sequence: TGCAGCGTTGATGGCTATGGCTACACCTTC. This chain uses TRBV29-1 with TRBJ1-2; D not resolved. Trimming removed 3 bases at V and 4 bases at J, with 3 bases between. The germline CDR1 and CDR2 sequences are SQVTM and ANQGSEA. This CDR3 has 10 residues.

This clonotype was detected a few times. The chain links TRBV12-3 or TRBV12-4 to TRBJ2-3, with TRBD1 matching 10 bases. The CDR3 consists of 15 residues. Germline trimming cut 1 base from V and 3 bases from J; bases unmatched to any gene: 1. CDR3 nucleotide sequence: TGTGCCAGCAGTTTAGGGACAGGGGGAACAGATACGCAGTATTTT. Its translation is CASSLGTGGTDTQYF.

This clonotype showed up just once. The chain is built from TRBV28 and TRBJ1-3; maybe TRBD1 (6 bases). The length of the CDR3 is 16 residues. V was trimmed by 6 bases and J by 2 bases, leaving 17 bases between them. The V gene's germline CDR1 is MDHEN and CDR2 SYDVKM. The CDR3 is CASRTPTGRAGNTIYF. The CDR3 region has the DNA TGTGCCAGCAGGACACCTACAGGGAGAGCTGGAAACACCATATATTTT.

This clonotype has more than one count but fewer than ten. This sequence joins TRBV5-1 and TRBJ2-5; D is undetermined. This CDR3 has 14 residues. V lost 9 bases and J lost 5, with 20 bases in between. Germline V gene data show CDR1 as SGHRS and CDR2 as YFSETQ. As DNA, the CDR3 is TGCGCCACCTCGGACCCGCAGGAAGTGGAGACCCAGTACTTC. This sequence encodes CATSDPQEVETQYF.

The chain links TRBV3-1 to TRBJ2-1; D not certain. This CDR3 spans 12 amino acids. CDR1 is LGHDT, CDR2 YNNKEL, per germline (reference sequence). V lost 0 bases and J 9 bases, leaving 6 bases between the germline ends. CDR3: CASSQDICEQFF. CDR3 in DNA: TGTGCCAGCAGCCAAGATATCTGTGAGCAGTTCTTC.

This clonotype appeared a few times. The chain combines TRBV20-1 with TRBJ1-5, with 10 nucleotides matching TRBD1. The germline V gene has CDR1 DFQATT and CDR2 SNEGSKA (reference sequence). This CDR3 has 14 amino acids. V shed 5 bases, J shed 5 bases, and the junction held 6 bases outside the gene matches. CDR3 sequence (DNA): TGCAGTGCTCACGACAGGGGGCCCGATCAGCCCCAGCATTTT. It is translated as CSAHDRGPDQPQHF.

This clonotype was counted at least ten times. The chain is built from TRBV12-3 or TRBV12-4 and TRBJ2-3; D gene ambiguous. The ends were cut back, 5 bases at V and 2 bases at J, with 20 bases in the middle. This CDR3 is 17 amino acids long. In DNA form, the CDR3 reads TGTGCCAGCAGTCCCGCGTCGACGGCTGTTAACACAGATACGCAGTATTTT. This translates into CASSPASTAVNTDTQYF.

V usage is TRBV20-1 and J usage is TRBJ1-1, with D unclear. Per germline, CDR1 DFQATT and CDR2 SNEGSKA (reference sequence). Trimming took off 0 bases at V and 11 bases at J, with 13 bases between the two ends. The CDR3 sequence is 12 residues long. DNA for the CDR3: TGCAGTGCTAGAGATCAAGGAGGGCTGGCTTTCTTT. Protein: CSARDQGGLAFF.

In its sample, this clonotype was seen once. The chain uses TRBV18 and TRBJ2-2; D gene uncertain. V gave up 2 bases and J gave up 6 bases, with 7 bases separating them. The CDR3 sequence is 13 residues long. Germline CDR1 and CDR2: KGHSH and LQKENI. The CDR3 loop is CASSPVQPGELFF. Written as DNA, the CDR3 is TGTGCCAGCTCACCAGTGCAGCCCGGGGAGCTGTTTTTT.

This clonotype has at least ten counts. The gene calls are TRBV12-3 or TRBV12-4 and TRBJ2-4; 8 nucleotides line up with TRBD1. This CDR3 is 13 amino acids long. Trimming cost V 3 bases and J 5 bases; bases outside gene matches: 0. CDR3 nucleotide sequence: TGTGCCAGCAGTTTGGGACAGGAAAACATTCAGTACTTC. Its translation: CASSLGQENIQYF.

The chain is built from TRBV11-2 and TRBJ2-1, with TRBD2 matching over 7 bases. CDR3 length: 15 amino acids. The V and J ends lost 2 bases and 7 bases, in that order; junction bases with no gene match: 8. Germline V gene data show CDR1 as SGHAT and CDR2 as FQNNGV. CDR3 sequence reads: CASSLLRGEGNEQFF. For the CDR3, the DNA is TGTGCCAGCAGCTTACTCCGCGGGGAGGGGAATGAGCAGTTCTTC. Looking up the rest from reference TRBV11-2 and TRBJ2-1 gives the full variable domain: EAGVAQSPRYKIIEKRQSVAFWCNPISGHATLYWYQQILGQGPKLLIQFQNNGVVDDSQLPKDRFSAERLKGVDSTLKIQPAKLEDSAVYLCASSLLRGEGNEQFFGPGTRLTVL.

The chain combines TRBV5-1 with TRBJ2-7; the match to TRBD2 covers 8 bases. The CDR3 length is 15 residues. The V segment lost 4 bases and the J segment 4 bases; nucleotides outside the gene matches: 10. Per germline, CDR1 SGHRS and CDR2 YFSETQ. The CDR3 DNA follows: TGCGCCAGCAGCGCCAAGCTAGCGGGCTCTTACGAGCAGTACTTC. Translating gives CASSAKLAGSYEQYF.

This clonotype was detected a few times. The gene calls are TRBV7-9 and TRBJ2-7; D is perhaps TRBD2 (6 bases). CDR1 and CDR2 (germline): SEHNR, FQNEAQ (reference sequence). CDR3 length equals 12 residues. V was trimmed by 6 bases and J by 4 bases, leaving 10 bases between them. CDR3 loop: CASSSGWYEQYF. CDR3 nucleotide sequence: TGTGCCAGCAGTAGCGGTTGGTACGAGCAGTACTTC.

The gene calls are TRBV5-1 and TRBJ2-5, with D possibly TRBD2 on 5 matching bases. V was trimmed by 3 bases and J by 4 bases, leaving 10 bases between them. The CDR3 covers 13 residues. The germline V gene has CDR1 SGHRS and CDR2 YFSETQ. The CDR3 reads CASSSPSRETQYF. In DNA form, the CDR3 reads TGCGCCAGCAGCTCCCCTAGCAGAGAGACCCAGTACTTC. The full variable domain, in which reference TRBV5-1 and TRBJ2-5 provide the parts outside the CDR3, is KAGVTQTPRYLIKTRGQQVTLSCSPISGHRSVSWYQQTPGQGLQFLFEYFSETQRNKGNFPGRFSGRQFSNSRSEMNVSTLELGDSALYLCASSSPSRETQYFGPGTRLLVL.

V and J are TRBV30 and TRBJ1-1; 8 nucleotides agree with TRBD1. The junction had 8 bases not matched to a gene; V was cut back by 2 bases and J by 0 bases. CDR3 size: 16 residues. Germline values: CDR1 GTSNPN, CDR2 SVGIG (reference sequence). CDR3 sequence reads: CAWSRPYRGMNTEAFF. Here the CDR3 DNA reads TGTGCCTGGAGTAGGCCCTACAGGGGGATGAACACTGAAGCTTTCTTT.

This chain connects TRBV27 to TRBJ2-7; D ambiguous. With 5 bases removed from V and 2 bases from J, the gap between germline ends came to 16 bases. The CDR3 runs to 15 residues. Germline V lookup: CDR1 MNHEY, CDR2 SMNVEV (reference sequence). CDR3 sequence reads: CASSPMSRRTYEQYF. The CDR3 DNA reads as TGTGCCAGCAGTCCGATGTCGCGCCGAACCTACGAGCAGTACTTC.

The sample holds many counts of this clonotype. V and J are TRBV24-1 and TRBJ2-3, with D unclear. The CDR3 runs 12 residues. Germline CDR1 KGHDR, CDR2 SFDVKD. V lost 3 bases and J 2 bases, leaving 2 bases between the germline ends. The CDR3 region is CATSDATDTQYF. CDR3 DNA sequence: TGTGCCACCAGTGATGCCACAGATACGCAGTATTTT.

This chain uses TRBV5-8 with TRBJ1-5; a possible D gene is TRBD1 (6 bases). V was shortened by 4 bases and J by 1 base, with 9 bases between the two germline ends. The germline V gene encodes CDR1 SGHTS and CDR2 YDEGEE. The CDR3 has 14 amino acids. The CDR3 region has the DNA TGTGCCAGCAGCAGGACAGACAGCAATCAGCCCCAGCATTTT. It codes for CASSRTDSNQPQHF.

This clonotype was counted between two and nine times. This chain uses TRBV7-2 with TRBJ2-7, with D possibly being TRBD2 (6 bases). Germline values: CDR1 SGHTA, CDR2 FQGNSA. The CDR3 runs 13 residues. Trimming took 6 bases from V and 2 from J, leaving 11 bases between them. The CDR3 nucleotides are TGTGCCAGCAGTCCTGGGAGGCCCTACGAGCAGTACTTC. It yields the protein CASSPGRPYEQYF. Looking up the rest from reference TRBV7-2 and TRBJ2-7 gives the full variable domain: GAGVSQSPSNKVTEKGKDVELRCDPISGHTALYWYRQSLGQGLEFLIYFQGNSAPDKSGLPSDRFSAERTGGSVSTLTIQRTQQEDSAVYLCASSPGRPYEQYFGPGTRLTVT.